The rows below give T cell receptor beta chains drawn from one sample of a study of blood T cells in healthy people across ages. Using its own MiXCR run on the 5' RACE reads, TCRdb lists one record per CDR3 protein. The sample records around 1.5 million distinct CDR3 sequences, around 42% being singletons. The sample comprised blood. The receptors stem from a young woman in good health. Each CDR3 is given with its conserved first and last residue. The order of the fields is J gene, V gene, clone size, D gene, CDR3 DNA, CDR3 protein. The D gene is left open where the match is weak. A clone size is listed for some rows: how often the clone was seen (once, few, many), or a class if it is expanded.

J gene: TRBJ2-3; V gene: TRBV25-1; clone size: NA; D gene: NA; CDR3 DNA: TGTGCCAGCAGTATAGGGGCCCCTGGTACGCAGTATTTT; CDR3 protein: CASSIGAPGTQYF
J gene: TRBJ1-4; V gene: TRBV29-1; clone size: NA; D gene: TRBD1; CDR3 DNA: TGCAGCGTCGTATTACAGGGGGTCGGAGAAAAACTGTTTTTT; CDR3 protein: CSVVLQGVGEKLFF
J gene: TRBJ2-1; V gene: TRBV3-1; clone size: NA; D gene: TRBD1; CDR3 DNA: TGTGCCAGCAGCCAAGATTTGGACAGGGGAATCGATGAGCAGTTCTTC; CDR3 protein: CASSQDLDRGIDEQFF
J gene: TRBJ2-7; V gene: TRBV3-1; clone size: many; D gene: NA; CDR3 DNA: TGTGCCAGCAGCCAAGAGGGGGGTCGGGGCTTCAGAGGTTCCTACGAGCAGTACTTC; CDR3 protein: CASSQEGGRGFRGSYEQYF
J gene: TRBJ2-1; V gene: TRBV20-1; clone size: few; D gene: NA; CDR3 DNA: TGCAGTGCTAATCTGGACTCTAGGTACGTCTTC; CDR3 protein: CSANLDSRYVF
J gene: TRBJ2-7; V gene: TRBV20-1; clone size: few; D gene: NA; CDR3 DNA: TGCAGTGCTAGAGAAACAGGGCTACGGAACGAGCAGTACTTC; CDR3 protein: CSARETGLRNEQYF
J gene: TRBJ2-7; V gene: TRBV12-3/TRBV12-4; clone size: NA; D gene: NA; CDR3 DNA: TGTGCCAGCAGTTTAGCCGGGACCCACGAGCAGTACTTC; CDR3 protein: CASSLAGTHEQYF
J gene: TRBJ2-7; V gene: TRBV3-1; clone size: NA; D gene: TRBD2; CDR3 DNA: TGTGCCAGCAGCTACCTTGGGGGGGGAATCTCCTACGAGCAGTACTTC; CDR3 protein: CASSYLGGGISYEQYF
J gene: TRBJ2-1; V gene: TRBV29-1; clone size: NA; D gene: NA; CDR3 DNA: TGCAGCGCGGGACTTAGCTCCTACAATGAGCAGTTCTTC; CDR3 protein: CSAGLSSYNEQFF
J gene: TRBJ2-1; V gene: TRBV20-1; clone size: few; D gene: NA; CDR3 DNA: TGCAGTGCTAGGGACACCAAGGGCTCCTACAATGAGCAGTTCTTC; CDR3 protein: CSARDTKGSYNEQFF
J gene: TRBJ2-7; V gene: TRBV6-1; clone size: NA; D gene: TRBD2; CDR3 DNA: TGTGCCAGTGAAGGACTAGCCGGTTACGAGCAGTACTTC; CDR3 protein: CASEGLAGYEQYF
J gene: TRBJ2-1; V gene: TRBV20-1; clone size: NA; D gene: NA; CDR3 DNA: TGCAGTGCTAGAGATGCCCTCCACACTGAGCAGTTCTTC; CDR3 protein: CSARDALHTEQFF
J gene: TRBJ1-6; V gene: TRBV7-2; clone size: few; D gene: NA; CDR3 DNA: TGTGCCAGCAGCTTACAGGGTGGGCCGGAAGGTTACTCCTATAATTCACCCCTCCACTTT; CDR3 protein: CASSLQGGPEGYSYNSPLHF
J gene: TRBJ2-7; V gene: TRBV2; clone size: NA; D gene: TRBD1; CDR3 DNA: TGTGCCAGCAGTGGGGGATGGGACAGGCCGTACGAGCAGTACTTC; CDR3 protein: CASSGGWDRPYEQYF
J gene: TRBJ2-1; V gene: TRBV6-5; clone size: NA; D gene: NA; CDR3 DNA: TGTGCCAGCAGTTATACGGCCCTTAACAGCGATCAGTTCTTC; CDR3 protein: CASSYTALNSDQFF
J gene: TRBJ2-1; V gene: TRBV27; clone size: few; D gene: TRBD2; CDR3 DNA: TGTGCCAGCAGTTGGGGACTAGCGGGAGACCAGTTCTTC; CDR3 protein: CASSWGLAGDQFF
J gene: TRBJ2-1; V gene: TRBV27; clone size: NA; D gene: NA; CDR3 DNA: TGTGCCAGCAGTTTTGGGAGCTCCTACGAGCAGTTCTTC; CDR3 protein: CASSFGSSYEQFF
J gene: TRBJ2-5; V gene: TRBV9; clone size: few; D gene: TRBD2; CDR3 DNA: TGTGCCAGCAGCGTAGCTCAGGGACTAGCAGGGGAGACCCAGTACTTC; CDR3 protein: CASSVAQGLAGETQYF
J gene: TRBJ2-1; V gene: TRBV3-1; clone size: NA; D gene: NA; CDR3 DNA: TGTGCCAGTAGCGGATACTCCTACAATGAGCAGTTCTTC; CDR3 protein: CASSGYSYNEQFF
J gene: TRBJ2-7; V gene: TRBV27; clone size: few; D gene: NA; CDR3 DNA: TGTGCCAGCAGTCTCCGGGACGCCTCATCCTACGAGCAGTACTTC; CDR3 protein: CASSLRDASSYEQYF
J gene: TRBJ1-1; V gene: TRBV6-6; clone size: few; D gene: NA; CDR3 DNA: TGTGCCAGCACCTATGCCAGGAAGTCCACTGAAGCTTTCTTT; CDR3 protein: CASTYARKSTEAFF
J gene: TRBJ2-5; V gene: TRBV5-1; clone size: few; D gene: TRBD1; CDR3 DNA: TGCGCCAGCAGCTTCTCCGGGACAGGCCCACAAGAGACCCAGTACTTC; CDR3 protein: CASSFSGTGPQETQYF
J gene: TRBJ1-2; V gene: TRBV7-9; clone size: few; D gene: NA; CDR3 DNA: TGTGCCAGCAGCTCGACCGAAGAGTTTAACTATGGCTACACCTTC; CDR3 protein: CASSSTEEFNYGYTF
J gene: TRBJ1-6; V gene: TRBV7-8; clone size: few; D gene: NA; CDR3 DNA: TGTGCCAGCAGCTTAGGTGGGGGGAGCTCCTATAATTCACCCCTCCACTTT; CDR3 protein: CASSLGGGSSYNSPLHF
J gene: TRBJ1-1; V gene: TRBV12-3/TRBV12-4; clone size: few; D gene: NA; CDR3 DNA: TGTGCCAGCAGCCCCTCCGGGGGAAACACTGAAGCTTTCTTT; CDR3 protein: CASSPSGGNTEAFF
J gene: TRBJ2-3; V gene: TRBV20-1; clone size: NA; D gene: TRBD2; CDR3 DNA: TGCAGTGCTAGAGATCCTGGCGGGGGGTCAGATACGCAGTATTTT; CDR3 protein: CSARDPGGGSDTQYF
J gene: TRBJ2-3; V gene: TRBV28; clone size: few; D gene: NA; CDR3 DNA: TGTGCCAGCATGGGTCGGACAGAGACCACAGATACGCAGTATTTT; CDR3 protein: CASMGRTETTDTQYF
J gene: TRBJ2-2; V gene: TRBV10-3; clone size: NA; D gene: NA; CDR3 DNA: TGTGCCATCAGTGAGCTTACATCCGGGGAGCTGTTTTTT; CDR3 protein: CAISELTSGELFF
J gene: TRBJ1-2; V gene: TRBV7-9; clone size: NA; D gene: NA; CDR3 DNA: TGTGCCAGCAGCTGGCCCATTAACAGGGATAAGGACGCTAATGGCTACACCTTC; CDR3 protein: CASSWPINRDKDANGYTF
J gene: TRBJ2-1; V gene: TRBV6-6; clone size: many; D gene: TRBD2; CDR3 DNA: TGTGCCAGCAGTCCCCCTGGGAGCGGGGGGGCGTATGAGCAGTTCTTC; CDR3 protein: CASSPPGSGGAYEQFF
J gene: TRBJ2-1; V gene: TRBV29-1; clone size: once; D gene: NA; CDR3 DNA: TGCAGCATTCCAGGGAGTAGGGGAAATGAGCAGTTCTTC; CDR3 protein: CSIPGSRGNEQFF
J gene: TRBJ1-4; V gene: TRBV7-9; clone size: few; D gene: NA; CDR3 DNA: TGTGCCAGCAGCTTAGGACGCCAGGTGGACGAAAAACTGTTTTTT; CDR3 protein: CASSLGRQVDEKLFF
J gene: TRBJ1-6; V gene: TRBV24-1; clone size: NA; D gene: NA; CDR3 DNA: TGTGCCACCAGTGAATTGCCCCTCCACTTT; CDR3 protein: CATSELPLHF
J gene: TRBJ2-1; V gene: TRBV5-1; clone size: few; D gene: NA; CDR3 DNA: TGCGCCAGCAGCTCAGCGACTAGTCAAAATGAGCAGTTCTTC; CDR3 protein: CASSSATSQNEQFF
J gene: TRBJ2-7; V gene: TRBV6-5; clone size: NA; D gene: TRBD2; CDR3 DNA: TGTGCCAGCAGTCGACTAGCGAGGTACGAGCAGTACTTC; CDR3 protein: CASSRLARYEQYF
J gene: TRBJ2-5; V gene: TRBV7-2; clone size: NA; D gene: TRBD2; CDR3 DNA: TGTGCCAGCAGTTCGACTAGCGGGGGGGCAAAGACCCAGTACTTC; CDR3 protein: CASSSTSGGAKTQYF
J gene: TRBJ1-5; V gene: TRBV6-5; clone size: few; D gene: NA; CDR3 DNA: TGTGCCAGCAGCTACTCCAGGGTCACGGGCCAGCCCCAGCATTTT; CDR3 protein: CASSYSRVTGQPQHF
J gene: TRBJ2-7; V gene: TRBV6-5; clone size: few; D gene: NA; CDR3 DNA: TGTGCCAGCAGTGGGACGGCCCTCCACGAGCAGTACTTC; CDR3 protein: CASSGTALHEQYF
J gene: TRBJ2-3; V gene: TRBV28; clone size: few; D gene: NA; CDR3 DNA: TGTGCCAGCAGTTTAAACCAGGGGATGGAACCCACAGATACGCAGTATTTT; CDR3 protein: CASSLNQGMEPTDTQYF
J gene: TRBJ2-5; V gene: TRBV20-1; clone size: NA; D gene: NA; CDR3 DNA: TGCAGTGCCCCCGAACTAGGAAAAGAGACCCAGTACTTC; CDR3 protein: CSAPELGKETQYF
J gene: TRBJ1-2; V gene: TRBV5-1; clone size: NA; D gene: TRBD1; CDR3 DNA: TGCGCCAGCAGCTCGACCGGGACAGGGTTAAGCTATGGCTACACCTTC; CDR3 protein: CASSSTGTGLSYGYTF